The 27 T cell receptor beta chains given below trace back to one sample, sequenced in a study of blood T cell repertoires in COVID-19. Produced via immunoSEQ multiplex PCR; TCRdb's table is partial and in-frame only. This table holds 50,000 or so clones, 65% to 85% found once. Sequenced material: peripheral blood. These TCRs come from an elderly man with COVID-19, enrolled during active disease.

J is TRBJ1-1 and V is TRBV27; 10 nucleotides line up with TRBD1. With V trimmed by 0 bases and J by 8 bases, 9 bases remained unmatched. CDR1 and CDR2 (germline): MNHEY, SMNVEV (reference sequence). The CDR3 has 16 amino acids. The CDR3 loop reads CASSLSIPGTGAEAFF. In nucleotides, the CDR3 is TGTGCCAGCAGTTTATCGATCCCCGGGACAGGGGCCGAAGCTTTCTTT.

CDR3 coding DNA: TGTGCCAGCAGCTCGCCTATTGACATGCACACTGAAGCTTTCTTT. Its translation is CASSSPIDMHTEAFF. This sequence joins TRBV5-4 and TRBJ1-1; D not resolved. The V end lost 3 bases, the J end lost 3 bases, and 15 bases lay between the germline ends. The CDR3 is 15 amino acids. CDR1 and CDR2 (germline): SGHNT, YYREEE (reference sequence).

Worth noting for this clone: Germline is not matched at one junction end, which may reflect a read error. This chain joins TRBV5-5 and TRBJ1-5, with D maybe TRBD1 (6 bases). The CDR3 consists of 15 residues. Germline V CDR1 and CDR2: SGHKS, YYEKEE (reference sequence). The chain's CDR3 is CASSLDSYSNQPQHF. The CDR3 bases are TGTGCCAGCAGTTTGGACAGTTATAGCAATCAGCCCCAGCATTTT. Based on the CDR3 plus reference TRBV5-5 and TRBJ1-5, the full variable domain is DAGVTQSPTHLIKTRGQQVTLRCSPISGHKSVSWYQQVLGQGPQFIFQYYEKEERGRGNFPDRFSARQFPNYSSELNVNALLLGDSALYLCASSLDSYSNQPQHFGDGTRLSIL.

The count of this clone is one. This chain's CDR3 is CASSWFPDNEQFF. CDR3 nucleotide sequence: TGTGCCAGCAGTTGGTTCCCGGACAATGAGCAGTTCTTC. The J gene is TRBJ2-1, the V gene TRBV6-5; no firm D call. Germline lookup yields CDR1 MNHEY and CDR2 SVGAGI. V was cut by 4 bases and J by 5 bases, with 9 bases left in between. The length of the CDR3 is 13 residues.

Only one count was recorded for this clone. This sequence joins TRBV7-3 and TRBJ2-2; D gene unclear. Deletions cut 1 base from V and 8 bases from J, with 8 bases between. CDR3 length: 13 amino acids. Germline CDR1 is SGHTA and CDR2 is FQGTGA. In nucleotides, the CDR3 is TGTGCCAGCAGCTTAAATCTGGCTGGGGAGCTGTTTTTT. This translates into CASSLNLAGELFF.

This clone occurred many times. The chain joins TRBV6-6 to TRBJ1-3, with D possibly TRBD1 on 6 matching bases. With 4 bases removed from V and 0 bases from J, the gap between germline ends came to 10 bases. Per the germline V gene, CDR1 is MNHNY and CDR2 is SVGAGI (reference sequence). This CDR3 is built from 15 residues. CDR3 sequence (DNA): TGTGCCAGCAGTTCGACAGGAAACTCTGGAAACACCATATATTTT. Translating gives CASSSTGNSGNTIYF.

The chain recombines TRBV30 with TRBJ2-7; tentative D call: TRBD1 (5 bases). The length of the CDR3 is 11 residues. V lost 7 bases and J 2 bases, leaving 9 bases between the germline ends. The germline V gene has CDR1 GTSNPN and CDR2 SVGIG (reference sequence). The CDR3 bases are TGTGCCTCCTCAGGGACCTACGAGCAGTACTTC. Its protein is CASSGTYEQYF.

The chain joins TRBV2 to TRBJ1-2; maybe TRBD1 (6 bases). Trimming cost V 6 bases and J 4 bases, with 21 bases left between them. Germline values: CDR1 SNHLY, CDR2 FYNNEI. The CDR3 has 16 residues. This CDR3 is CASSVPSGGGGYGYTF. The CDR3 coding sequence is TGTGCCAGCAGCGTCCCATCTGGGGGCGGAGGCTATGGCTACACCTTC.

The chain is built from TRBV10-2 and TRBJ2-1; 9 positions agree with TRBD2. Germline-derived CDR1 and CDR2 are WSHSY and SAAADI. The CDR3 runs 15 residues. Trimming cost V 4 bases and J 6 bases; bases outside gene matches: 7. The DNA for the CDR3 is TGCGCCAGCAGTGGTTTGGTAGCGGGAGTCAATGAGCAGTTCTTC. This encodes CASSGLVAGVNEQFF.

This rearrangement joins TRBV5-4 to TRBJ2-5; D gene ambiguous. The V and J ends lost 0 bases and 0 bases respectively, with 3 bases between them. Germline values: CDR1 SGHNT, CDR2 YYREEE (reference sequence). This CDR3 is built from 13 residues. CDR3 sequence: CASSLAYQETQYF. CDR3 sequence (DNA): TGTGCCAGCAGCTTGGCGTACCAAGAGACCCAGTACTTC.

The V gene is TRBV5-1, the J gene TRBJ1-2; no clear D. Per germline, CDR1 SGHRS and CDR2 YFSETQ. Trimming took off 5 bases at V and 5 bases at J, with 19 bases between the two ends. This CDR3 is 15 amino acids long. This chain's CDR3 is CASRLGSVSGYGYTF. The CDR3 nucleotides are TGCGCCAGCAGACTTGGTTCGGTTTCGGGGTATGGCTACACCTTC. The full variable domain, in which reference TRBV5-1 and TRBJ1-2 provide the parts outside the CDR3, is KAGVTQTPRYLIKTRGQQVTLSCSPISGHRSVSWYQQTPGQGLQFLFEYFSETQRNKGNFPGRFSGRQFSNSRSEMNVSTLELGDSALYLCASRLGSVSGYGYTFGSGTRLTVV.

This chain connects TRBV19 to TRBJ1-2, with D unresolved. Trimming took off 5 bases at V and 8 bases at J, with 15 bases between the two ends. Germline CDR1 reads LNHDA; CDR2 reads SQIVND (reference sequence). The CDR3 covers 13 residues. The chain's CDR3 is CASSPGRVDGYTF. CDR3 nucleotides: TGTGCCAGTAGTCCGGGAAGGGTCGACGGCTACACCTTC.

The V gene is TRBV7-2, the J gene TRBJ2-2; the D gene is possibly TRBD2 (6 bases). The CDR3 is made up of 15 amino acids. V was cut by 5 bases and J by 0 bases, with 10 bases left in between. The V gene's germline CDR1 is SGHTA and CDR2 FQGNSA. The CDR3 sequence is CASSAGTANTGELFF. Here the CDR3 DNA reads TGTGCCAGCAGCGCCGGGACTGCGAACACCGGGGAGCTGTTTTTT.

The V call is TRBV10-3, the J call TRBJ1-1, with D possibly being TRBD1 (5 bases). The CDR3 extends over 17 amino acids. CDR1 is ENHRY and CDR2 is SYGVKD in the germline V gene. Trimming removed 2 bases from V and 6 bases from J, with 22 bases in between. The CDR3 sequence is CAISENESGPRVSEAFF. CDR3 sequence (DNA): TGTGCCATCAGTGAGAATGAGTCAGGGCCTCGTGTATCTGAAGCTTTCTTT.

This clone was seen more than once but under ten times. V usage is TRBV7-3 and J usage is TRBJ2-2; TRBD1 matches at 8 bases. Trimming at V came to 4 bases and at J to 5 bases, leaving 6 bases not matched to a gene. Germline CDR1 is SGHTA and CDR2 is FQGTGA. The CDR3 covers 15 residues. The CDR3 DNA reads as TGTGCCAGCAGCTCAGACAGGGGTCGGACCGGGGAGCTGTTTTTT. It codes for CASSSDRGRTGELFF.

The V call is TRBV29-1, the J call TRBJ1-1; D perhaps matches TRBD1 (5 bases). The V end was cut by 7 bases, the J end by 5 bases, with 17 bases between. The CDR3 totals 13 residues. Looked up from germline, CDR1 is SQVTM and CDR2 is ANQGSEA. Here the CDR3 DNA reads TGCAGCGCCCCGAGCCAGGGCGCAACTGAAGCTTTCTTT. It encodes CSAPSQGATEAFF.

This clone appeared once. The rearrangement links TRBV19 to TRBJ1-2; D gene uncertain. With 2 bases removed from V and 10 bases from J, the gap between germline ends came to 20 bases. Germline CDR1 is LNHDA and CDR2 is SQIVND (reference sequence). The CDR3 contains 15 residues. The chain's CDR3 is CASSISAHSMGDYTF. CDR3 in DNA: TGTGCCAGTAGTATATCGGCCCACTCGATGGGAGACTACACCTTC.

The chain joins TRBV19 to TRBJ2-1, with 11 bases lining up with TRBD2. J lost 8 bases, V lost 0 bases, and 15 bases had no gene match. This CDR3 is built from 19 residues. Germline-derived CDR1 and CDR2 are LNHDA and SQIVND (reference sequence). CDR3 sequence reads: CASSIDLFPSGRYGDEQFF. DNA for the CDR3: TGTGCCAGTAGTATAGATCTTTTCCCTAGCGGGAGGTATGGCGATGAGCAGTTCTTC.

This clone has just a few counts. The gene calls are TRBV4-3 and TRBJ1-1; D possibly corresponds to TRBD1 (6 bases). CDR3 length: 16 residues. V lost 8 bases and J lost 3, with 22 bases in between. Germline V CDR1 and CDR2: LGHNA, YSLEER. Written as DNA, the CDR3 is TGCGCCAGCTCACCCTATGTTACGGGGGGCGACACTGAAGCTTTCTTT. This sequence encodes CASSPYVTGGDTEAFF.

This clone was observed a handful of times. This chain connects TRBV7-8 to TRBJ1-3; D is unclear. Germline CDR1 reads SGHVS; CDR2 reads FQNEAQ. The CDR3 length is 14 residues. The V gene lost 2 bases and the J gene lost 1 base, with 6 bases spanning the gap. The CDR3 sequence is CASSLTQSGNTIYF. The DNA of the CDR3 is TGTGCCAGCAGCTTAACACAGTCTGGAAACACCATATATTTT. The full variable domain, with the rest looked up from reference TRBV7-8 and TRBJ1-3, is GAGVSQSPRYKVAKRGQDVALRCDPISGHVSLFWYQQALGQGPEFLTYFQNEAQLDKSGLPSDRFFAERPEGSVSTLKIQRTQQEDSAVYLCASSLTQSGNTIYFGEGSWLTVV.

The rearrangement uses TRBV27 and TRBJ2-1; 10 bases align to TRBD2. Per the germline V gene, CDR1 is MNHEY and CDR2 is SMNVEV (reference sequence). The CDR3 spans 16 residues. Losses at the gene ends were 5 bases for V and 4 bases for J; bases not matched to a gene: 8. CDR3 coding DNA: TGTGCCAGCAGTACCCGAGCGGGAGGGCGGTACAATGAGCAGTTCTTC. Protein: CASSTRAGGRYNEQFF.

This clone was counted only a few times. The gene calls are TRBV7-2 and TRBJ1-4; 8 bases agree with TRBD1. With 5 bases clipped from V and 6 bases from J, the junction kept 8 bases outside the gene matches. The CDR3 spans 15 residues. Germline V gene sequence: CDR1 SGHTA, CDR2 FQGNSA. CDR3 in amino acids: CASSATGALYEKLFF. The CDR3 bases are TGTGCCAGCAGCGCGACAGGGGCTTTATATGAAAAACTGTTTTTT.

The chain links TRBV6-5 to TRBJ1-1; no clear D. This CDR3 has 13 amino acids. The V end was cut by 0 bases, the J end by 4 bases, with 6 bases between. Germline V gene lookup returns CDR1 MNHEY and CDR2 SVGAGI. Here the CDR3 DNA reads TGTGCCAGCAGTTACTCCTTGGCCACTGAAGCTTTCTTT. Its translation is CASSYSLATEAFF.

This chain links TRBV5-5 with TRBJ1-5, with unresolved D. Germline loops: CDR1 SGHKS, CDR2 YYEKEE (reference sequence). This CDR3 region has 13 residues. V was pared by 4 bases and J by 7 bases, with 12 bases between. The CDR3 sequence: CASSAGAQQPQHF. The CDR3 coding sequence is TGTGCCAGCAGCGCGGGCGCCCAACAGCCCCAGCATTTT. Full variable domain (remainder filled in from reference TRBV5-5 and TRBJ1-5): DAGVTQSPTHLIKTRGQQVTLRCSPISGHKSVSWYQQVLGQGPQFIFQYYEKEERGRGNFPDRFSARQFPNYSSELNVNALLLGDSALYLCASSAGAQQPQHFGDGTRLSIL.

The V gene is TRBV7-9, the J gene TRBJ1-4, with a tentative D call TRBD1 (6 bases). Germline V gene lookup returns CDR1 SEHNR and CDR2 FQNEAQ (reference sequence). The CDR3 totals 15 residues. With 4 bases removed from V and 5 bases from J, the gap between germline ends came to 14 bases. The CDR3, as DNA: TGTGCCAGCAGCTCGTACAGGGTGGTAAATGAAAAACTGTTTTTT. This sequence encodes CASSSYRVVNEKLFF. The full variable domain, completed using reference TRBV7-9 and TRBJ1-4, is DTGVSQNPRHKITKRGQNVTFRCDPISEHNRLYWYRQTLGQGPEFLTYFQNEAQLEKSRLLSDRFSAERPKGSFSTLEIQRTEQGDSAMYLCASSSYRVVNEKLFFGSGTQLSVL.

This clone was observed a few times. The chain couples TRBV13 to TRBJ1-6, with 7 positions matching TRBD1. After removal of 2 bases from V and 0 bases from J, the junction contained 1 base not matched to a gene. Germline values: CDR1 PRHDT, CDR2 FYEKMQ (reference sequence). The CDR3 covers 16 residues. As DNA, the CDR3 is TGTGCCAGCAGCTTAAGGGGGCTCTCCTATAATTCACCCCTCCACTTT. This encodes CASSLRGLSYNSPLHF. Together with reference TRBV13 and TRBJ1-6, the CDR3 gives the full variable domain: AAGVIQSPRHLIKEKRETATLKCYPIPRHDTVYWYQQGPGQDPQFLISFYEKMQSDKGSIPDRFSAQQFSDYHSELNMSSLELGDSALYFCASSLRGLSYNSPLHFGNGTRLTVT.

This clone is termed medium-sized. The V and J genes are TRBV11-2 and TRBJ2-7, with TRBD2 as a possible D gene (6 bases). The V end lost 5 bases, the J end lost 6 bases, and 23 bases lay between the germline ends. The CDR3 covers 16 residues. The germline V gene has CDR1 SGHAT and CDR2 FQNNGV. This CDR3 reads CASSPAGGKGRGEQYV. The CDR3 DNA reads TGTGCCAGCAGCCCAGCGGGCGGGAAGGGCCGCGGCGAGCAGTACGTC.